These T cell receptor beta chains were read from a single sample in a study of T cells in Graves' hyperthyroidism and ophthalmopathy. TCRdb ran MiXCR on the multiplex PCR reads and lists one entry per CDR3 protein. The table has approximately 360,000 distinct CDR3 sequences, around 25% seen once. Sequenced material: blood. The receptor set was obtained from a man between 45 and 60 years old with Graves' hyperthyroidism. Both conserved end residues are part of each CDR3. A D gene is named only where the DNA matches it firmly. Not every row has a clone size; where given, it reads once, few, many or a size class.

NA TRBJ2-1 NA TRBV3-1 CASSVGGSGSYNEQFF TGTGCCAGCAGCGTAGGGGGGAGTGGTTCCTACAATGAGCAGTTCTTC
NA TRBJ2-1 NA TRBV3-1 CASSQPHVVPSEQFF TGTGCCAGCAGCCAACCACACGTGGTCCCTAGTGAGCAGTTCTTC
many TRBJ2-3 NA TRBV18 CASSQGITDTQYF TGTGCCAGCTCACAGGGAATCACAGATACGCAGTATTTT
NA TRBJ2-3 NA TRBV30 CACSFRTDTQYF TGTGCCTGTTCGTTTAGGACAGATACGCAGTATTTT
NA TRBJ2-3 NA TRBV12-3/TRBV12-4 CASSPTAWIAQYF TGTGCCAGCAGCCCGACAGCGTGGATAGCGCAGTATTTT
few TRBJ2-5 TRBD2 TRBV11-2 CASSPQTSGGGETQYF TGTGCCAGCAGCCCCCAGACTAGCGGGGGAGGAGAGACCCAGTACTTC
few TRBJ1-6 NA TRBV6-1 CASSEAASPLHF TGTGCCAGCAGTGAAGCGGCTTCACCCCTCCACTTT
many TRBJ2-1 NA TRBV7-2 CASSFTGWDEQFF TGTGCCAGCAGCTTCACCGGTTGGGATGAGCAGTTCTTC
many TRBJ2-3 TRBD2 TRBV20-1 CSAGPVGRAADTQYF TGCAGTGCGGGACCGGTCGGGAGGGCCGCAGATACGCAGTATTTT
NA TRBJ2-1 TRBD2 TRBV20-1 CSADGLAGDYEQFF TGCAGTGCCGACGGACTAGCGGGTGACTACGAGCAGTTCTTC
NA TRBJ2-1 TRBD2 TRBV4-1 CASSQESLRTSSYNEQFF TGCGCCAGCAGCCAAGAGAGTTTGCGGACTAGCTCCTACAATGAGCAGTTCTTC
NA TRBJ2-5 TRBD1 TRBV7-2 CASSLNRARGETQYF TGTGCCAGCAGCTTAAATCGGGCCAGGGGGGAGACCCAGTACTTC
NA TRBJ2-7 TRBD2 TRBV20-1 CSAIGTSVEEQYF TGCAGTGCTATCGGGACTAGCGTAGAAGAGCAGTACTTC
many TRBJ2-7 TRBD2 TRBV20-1 CSARDQREFEQYF TGCAGTGCTAGAGACCAGCGGGAGTTCGAGCAGTACTTC
NA TRBJ2-5 NA TRBV7-3 CASRSQGWETQYF TGTGCCAGCAGGTCTCAGGGTTGGGAGACCCAGTACTTC
few TRBJ2-1 NA TRBV18 CASSPIRGVGNEQFF TGTGCCAGCTCACCAATTAGAGGAGTGGGCAATGAGCAGTTCTTC